This T cell receptor beta chain is drawn from a study of T cells in Graves' hyperthyroidism and ophthalmopathy. The CDR3 contains 15 residues. Germline CDR1 SGHTA, CDR2 FQGNSA. The germline V and J ends were trimmed by 1 base and 5 bases, with 14 bases remaining between them. Study results and limitations: Among thyroid clonotypes expanded above 0.001, most also appeared in blood.

Amplified regions were TCR beta CDR3 sequences from RNA transcripts. When the TCR CDR3 underwent first-round RT-PCR, the HTBI primer set was used. In TCRdb, the multiplex PCR reads were re-called with MiXCR into one record per CDR3 protein. This table has around 580,000 distinct CDR3 sequences, about half appearing once. This clonotype appeared many times. What it recognizes is unknown. Uncontrolled infection, other autoimmune disease, pregnancy or lactation disqualified patients from enrolment. Sequencing was done on a sample of peripheral blood or thyroid tissue (not recorded which). The gene calls are TRBV7-2 and TRBJ2-5; the D is unclear. The source of this sequence is a woman aged 18-35 years with Graves' hyperthyroidism. DNA of the CDR3: TGTGCCAGCAGCTTAGAGATGGTAGGCCGCGAGACCCAGTACTTC. Translation: CASSLEMVGRETQYF.